This T cell receptor (beta chain) was recovered during a study of blood T cell repertoires in COVID-19 (TCRdb year 2020). Concerning the study at large: Samples from collaborators originated in the United States, Italy and Spain and spanned both the acute and convalescent phases of COVID-19. The samples were drawn from two sources: the first 160 participants of the ongoing ImmuneRACE study, and 1,200 or so subjects contributed by 6 global collaborators. The prospective study material was composed of cDNA or gDNA derived from T cells, B-cell-depleted T cells, or PBMCs. Where available, HLA class I and class II types were obtained from metadata supplied by the sample provider rather than from assay-based typing. The sample metadata nearly always contained a de-identified subject ID, COVID-19 status, age in years and sex. The repertoires were made available in a free public database intended to serve as a resource for research on the immune response to SARS-CoV-2. Deeply sampled blood TCRbeta repertoires from subjects exposed to, actively infected with, or recovered from COVID-19 were included in the dataset. Beyond this particular receptor, the publication reports: Clinical and demographic metadata were provided uncurated, with the amount varying by source and participant.

The immunoSEQ Assay, a bias-controlled multiplex PCR, was used to amplify TCRbeta CDR3 regions from genomic DNA. The paper's processing steps were these. The number of nucleated cells in each sample was estimated from the amplification of reference gene primers within the assay. To quantify the absolute abundance of each unique TCRbeta CDR3 rearrangement, sequence reads were collapsed and filtered. Productive Simpson clonality was computed per sample as the square root of Simpson's diversity index over productive rearrangements. Held by TCRdb, this immuneACCESS table contains in-frame sequences only and omits some clones. Under half of the omission traces to an unresolved V gene where checked; the cause of the rest is unknown. Clone size and the V and J calls come from that table; the DNA yielded D and trimming. The table for this sample lists 200,000 to 250,000 clones; over 70% of them were counted only once. Of the sample, around 7.3% is held by the ten largest clones.

The V and J ends are trimmed by 7 bases and 5 bases, leaving 14 bases between them. The cysteine opens and the phenylalanine closes a CDR3 of 14 amino acids. Only the CDR3 DNA stays, 42 bases, in frame from base 1. CDR1 and CDR2 are read off the germline V gene (reference sequence) as LNHDA and SQIVND. The collaborating institutions used their own protocols to collect whole blood in K2EDTA tubes. For TCRbeta analysis, collaborator samples were shipped as frozen whole blood, as isolated PBMCs, or as DNA extracted from either sample type. This clone has only a few counts. Its antigen is currently not known. No qualities accompany the bases; no much larger clone lies one base away.

The specimen sequenced was peripheral blood. Recombination joined TRBV19 with TRBJ2-2; the D gene is perhaps TRBD2, from 5 matching bases. This TCR derives from a woman aged 70-85 years with acute or convalescent COVID-19. CDR3 protein: CASTPGGRTGELFF. The nucleotides are TGTGCCAGTACCCCCGGCGGGCGTACCGGGGAGCTGTTTTTT.